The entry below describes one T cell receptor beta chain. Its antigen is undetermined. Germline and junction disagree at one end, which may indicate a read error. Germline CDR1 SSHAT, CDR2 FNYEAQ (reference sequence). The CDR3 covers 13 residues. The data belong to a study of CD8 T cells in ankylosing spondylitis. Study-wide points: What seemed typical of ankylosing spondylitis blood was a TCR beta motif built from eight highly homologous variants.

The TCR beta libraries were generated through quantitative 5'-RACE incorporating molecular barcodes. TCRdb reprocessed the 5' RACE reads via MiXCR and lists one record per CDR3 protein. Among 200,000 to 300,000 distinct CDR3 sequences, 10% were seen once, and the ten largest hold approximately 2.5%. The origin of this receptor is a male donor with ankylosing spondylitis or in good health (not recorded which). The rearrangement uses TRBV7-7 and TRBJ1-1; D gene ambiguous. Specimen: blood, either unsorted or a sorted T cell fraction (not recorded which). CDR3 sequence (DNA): TGTGCCAGCAGCTTATCAAAGAACACTGAAACTTTCTTT. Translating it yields CASSLSKNTETFF. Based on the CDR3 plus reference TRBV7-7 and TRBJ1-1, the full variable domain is GAGVSQSPRYKVTKRGQDVTLRCDPISSHATLYWYQQALGQGPEFLTYFNYEAQPDKSGLPSDRFSAERPEGSISTLTIQRTEQRDSAMYRCASSLSKNTETFFGQGTRLTVV.